This TCR beta chain originates from a study of PD-1 blockade in classical Hodgkin lymphoma. Trimming removed 1 base from V and 6 bases from J; junction bases left unmatched: 3. CDR3 size: 15 residues. The germline V gene has CDR1 SGHDN and CDR2 FVKESK. This clone was detected only once. The antigen is not known. General study results and limits: Diversity in CD4+ TCRs, unlike that measured in CD8+ TCRs, had risen significantly by C4D1. Newly diagnosed patients and complete responders had comparable diversity at baseline. Patients starting nivolumab under 1 year after ASCT were excluded.

As for time point: cycle 4 day 1 (C4D1), after 5 to 7 weeks of nivolumab. After autologous stem cell transplantation all patients relapsed, and prior brentuximab vedotin exposure differed between cohorts. Repertoires were generated with immunoSEQ multiplex PCR, while TCRdb's copy carries only in-frame clones and drops some. Of roughly 20,000 clones listed, about 80% were seen once; the top ten hold about 19%. The chain links TRBV14 to TRBJ2-3, with 11 positions matching TRBD2. The TCR originated in a human donor with classical Hodgkin lymphoma. This sample comprised peripheral blood mononuclear cells (PBMCs), obtained before the fourth cycle of nivolumab. The DNA of the CDR3 is TGTGCCAGCAGCCAAGGCGCTAGCGGGAGGGATACGCAGTATTTT. Translating gives CASSQGASGRDTQYF.